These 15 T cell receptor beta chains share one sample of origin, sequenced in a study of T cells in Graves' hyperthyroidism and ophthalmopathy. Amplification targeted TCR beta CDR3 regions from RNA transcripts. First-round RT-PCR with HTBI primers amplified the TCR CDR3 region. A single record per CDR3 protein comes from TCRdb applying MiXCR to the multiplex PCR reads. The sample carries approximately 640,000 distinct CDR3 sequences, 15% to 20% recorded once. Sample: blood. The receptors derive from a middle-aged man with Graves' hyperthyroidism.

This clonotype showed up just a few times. The CDR3 sequence: CASSYAWDRGPDTQYF. In DNA form, the CDR3 reads TGTGCCAGCAGTTACGCATGGGACAGGGGTCCAGATACGCAGTATTTT. The chain joins TRBV6-5 to TRBJ2-3, with TRBD1 matching 10 bases. V gave up 2 bases and J gave up 4 bases; unmatched junction bases: 6. The CDR3 sequence is 16 residues long. Germline-derived CDR1 and CDR2 are MNHEY and SVGAGI.

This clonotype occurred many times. CDR3 sequence: CASSLSAAVEDTEAFF. Written as DNA, the CDR3 is TGTGCCAGCAGTTTAAGTGCAGCGGTCGAGGACACTGAAGCTTTCTTT. The gene calls are TRBV28 and TRBJ1-1, with D uncertain. The V end was cut by 2 bases, the J end by 3 bases, with 16 bases between. Germline V gives CDR1 MDHEN, CDR2 SYDVKM. The CDR3 loop spans 16 amino acids.

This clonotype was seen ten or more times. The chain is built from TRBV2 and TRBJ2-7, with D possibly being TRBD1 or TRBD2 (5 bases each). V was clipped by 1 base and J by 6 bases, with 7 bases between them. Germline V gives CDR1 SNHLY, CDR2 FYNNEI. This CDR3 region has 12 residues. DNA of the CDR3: TGTGCCAGCAGTGAAGGGGGGTTCGAGCAGTACTTC. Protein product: CASSEGGFEQYF.

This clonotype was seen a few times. CDR3 amino acids: CASSELAVPNLANTGELFF. In nucleotides, the CDR3 is TGTGCCAGCAGTGAATTGGCAGTTCCGAATCTAGCGAACACCGGGGAGCTGTTTTTT. The rearrangement links TRBV25-1 to TRBJ2-2; no definite D call. The V gene's germline CDR1 is MGHDK and CDR2 SYGVNS. V was shortened by 1 base and J by 0 bases, with 18 bases between the two germline ends. This CDR3 has 19 amino acids.

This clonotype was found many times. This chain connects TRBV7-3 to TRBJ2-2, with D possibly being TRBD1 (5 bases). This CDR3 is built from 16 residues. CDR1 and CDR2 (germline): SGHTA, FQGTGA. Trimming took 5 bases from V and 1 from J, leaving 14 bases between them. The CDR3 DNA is TGTGCCAGCAGCACCCCGGACACCGGGAACACCGGGGAGCTGTTTTTT. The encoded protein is CASSTPDTGNTGELFF.

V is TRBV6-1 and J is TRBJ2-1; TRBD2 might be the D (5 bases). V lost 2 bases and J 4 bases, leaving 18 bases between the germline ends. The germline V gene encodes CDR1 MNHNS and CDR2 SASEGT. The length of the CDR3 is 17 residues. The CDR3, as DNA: TGTGCCAGCAGTGAATGGTCGGCGGGCAATACGTACAATGAGCAGTTCTTC. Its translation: CASSEWSAGNTYNEQFF.

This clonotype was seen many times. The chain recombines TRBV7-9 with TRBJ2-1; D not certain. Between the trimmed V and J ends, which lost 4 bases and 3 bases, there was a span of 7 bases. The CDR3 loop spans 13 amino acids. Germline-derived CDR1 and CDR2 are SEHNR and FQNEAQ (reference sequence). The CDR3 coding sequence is TGTGCCAGCAGCTGGAAAGGCTACAATGAGCAGTTCTTC. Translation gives CASSWKGYNEQFF. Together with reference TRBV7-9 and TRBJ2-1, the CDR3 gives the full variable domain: DTGVSQNPRHKITKRGQNVTFRCDPISEHNRLYWYRQTLGQGPEFLTYFQNEAQLEKSRLLSDRFSAERPKGSFSTLEIQRTEQGDSAMYLCASSWKGYNEQFFGPGTRLTVL.

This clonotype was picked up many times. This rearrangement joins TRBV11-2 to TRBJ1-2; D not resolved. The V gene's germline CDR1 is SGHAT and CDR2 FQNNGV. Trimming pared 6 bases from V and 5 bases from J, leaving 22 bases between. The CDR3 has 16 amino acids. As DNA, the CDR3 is TGTGCCAGCAGGCGGGTTGGACGGCGGATTCAATATGGCTACACCTTC. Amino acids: CASRRVGRRIQYGYTF.

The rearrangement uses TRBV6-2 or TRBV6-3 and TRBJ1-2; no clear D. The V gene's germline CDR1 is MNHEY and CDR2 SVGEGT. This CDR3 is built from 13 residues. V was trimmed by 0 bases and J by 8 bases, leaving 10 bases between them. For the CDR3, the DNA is TGTGCCAGCAGTTACTCGAGTTGGCGCGGCTACACCTTC. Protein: CASSYSSWRGYTF.

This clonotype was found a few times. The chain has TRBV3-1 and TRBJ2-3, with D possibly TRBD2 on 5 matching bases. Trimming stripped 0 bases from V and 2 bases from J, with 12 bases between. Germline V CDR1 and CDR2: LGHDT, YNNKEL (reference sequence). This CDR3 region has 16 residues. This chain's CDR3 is CASSQDPGLVTDTQYF. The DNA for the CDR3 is TGTGCCAGCAGCCAAGACCCCGGACTGGTCACAGATACGCAGTATTTT.

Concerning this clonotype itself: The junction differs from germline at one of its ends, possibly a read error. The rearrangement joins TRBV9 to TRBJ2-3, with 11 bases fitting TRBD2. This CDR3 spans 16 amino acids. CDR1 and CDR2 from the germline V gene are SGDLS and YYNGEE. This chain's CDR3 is CASSVATSGSIDTQYF. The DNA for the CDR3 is TGTGCCAGCAGCGTAGCTACTAGCGGGAGCATAGATACGCAGTATTTT.

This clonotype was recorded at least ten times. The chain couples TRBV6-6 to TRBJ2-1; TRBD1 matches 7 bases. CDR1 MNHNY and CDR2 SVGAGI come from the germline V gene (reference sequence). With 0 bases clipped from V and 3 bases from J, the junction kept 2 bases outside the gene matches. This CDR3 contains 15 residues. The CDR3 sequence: CASSYSGQIYNEQFF. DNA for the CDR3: TGTGCCAGCAGTTACTCGGGACAGATCTACAATGAGCAGTTCTTC.

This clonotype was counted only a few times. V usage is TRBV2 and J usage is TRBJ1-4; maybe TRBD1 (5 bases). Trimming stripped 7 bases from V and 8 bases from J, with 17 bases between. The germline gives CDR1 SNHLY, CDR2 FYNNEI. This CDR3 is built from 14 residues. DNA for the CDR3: TGTGCCAGCACCCGAGAGGGGCAAAGCGAAAAACTGTTTTTT. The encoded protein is CASTREGQSEKLFF. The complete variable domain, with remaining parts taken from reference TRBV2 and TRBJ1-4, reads EPEVTQTPSHQVTQMGQEVILRCVPISNHLYFYWYRQILGQKVEFLVSFYNNEISEKSEIFDDQFSVERPDGSNFTLKIRSTKLEDSAMYFCASTREGQSEKLFFGSGTQLSVL.

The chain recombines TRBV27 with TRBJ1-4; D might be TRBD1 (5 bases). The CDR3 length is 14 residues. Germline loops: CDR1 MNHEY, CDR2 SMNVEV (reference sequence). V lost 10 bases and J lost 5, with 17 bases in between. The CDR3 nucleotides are TGTGCCACCCGGGGAGAGGGGAGGAATGAAAAACTGTTTTTT. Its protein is CATRGEGRNEKLFF.

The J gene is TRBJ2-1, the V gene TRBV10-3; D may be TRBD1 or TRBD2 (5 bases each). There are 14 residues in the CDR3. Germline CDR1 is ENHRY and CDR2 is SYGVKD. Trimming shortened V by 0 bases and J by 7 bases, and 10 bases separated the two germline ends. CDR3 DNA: TGTGCCATCAGTGAGTCGATTGAGGGGAATGAGCAGTTCTTC. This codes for CAISESIEGNEQFF.